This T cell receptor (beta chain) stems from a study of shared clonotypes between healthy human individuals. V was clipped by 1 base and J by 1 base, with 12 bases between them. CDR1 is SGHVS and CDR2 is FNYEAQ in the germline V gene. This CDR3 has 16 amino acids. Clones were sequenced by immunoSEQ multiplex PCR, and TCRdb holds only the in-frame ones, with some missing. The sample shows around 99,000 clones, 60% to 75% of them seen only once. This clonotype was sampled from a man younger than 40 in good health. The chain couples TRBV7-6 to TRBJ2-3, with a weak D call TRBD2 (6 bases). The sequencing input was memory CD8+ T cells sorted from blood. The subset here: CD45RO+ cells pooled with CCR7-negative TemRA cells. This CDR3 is CASSLGGGTRTDTQYF. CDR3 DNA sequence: TGTGCCAGCAGCTTAGGAGGCGGGACTCGCACAGATACGCAGTATTTT.